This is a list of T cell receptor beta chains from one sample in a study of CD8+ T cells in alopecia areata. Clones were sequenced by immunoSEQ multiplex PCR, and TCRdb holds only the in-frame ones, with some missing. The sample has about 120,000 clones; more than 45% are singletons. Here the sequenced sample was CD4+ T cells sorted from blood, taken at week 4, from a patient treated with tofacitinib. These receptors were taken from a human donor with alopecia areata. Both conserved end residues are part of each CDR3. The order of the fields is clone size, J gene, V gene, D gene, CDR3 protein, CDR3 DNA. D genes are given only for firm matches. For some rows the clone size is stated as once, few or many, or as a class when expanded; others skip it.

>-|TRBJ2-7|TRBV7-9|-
CASSLGSYEQYF
TGTGCCAGCAGCCTGGGTTCCTACGAGCAGTACTTC
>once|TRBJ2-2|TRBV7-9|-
CASSTIREDTGELFF
TGTGCCAGCAGTACTATTCGGGAAGACACCGGGGAGCTGTTTTTT
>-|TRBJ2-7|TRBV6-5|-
CASSEQGYEQYF
TGTGCCAGCAGTGAACAAGGCTACGAGCAGTACTTC
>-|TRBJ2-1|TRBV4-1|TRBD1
CASSPGVDRVANEQFF
TGCGCCAGCAGCCCCGGGGTCGACAGGGTAGCGAATGAGCAGTTCTTC
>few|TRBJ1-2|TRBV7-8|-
CASSLGTDYGYTF
TGTGCCAGCAGCTTAGGGACTGACTATGGCTACACCTTC
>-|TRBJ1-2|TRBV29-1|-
CSVEQRQVNYGYTF
TGCAGCGTTGAGCAAAGGCAGGTGAACTATGGCTACACCTTC
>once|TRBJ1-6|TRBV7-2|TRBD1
CASSLGGTVYSPLHF
TGTGCCAGCAGCTTAGGGGGGACAGTTTATTCACCCCTCCACTTT
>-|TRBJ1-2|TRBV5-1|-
CASSLDDGYTF
TGCGCCAGCAGCTTGGACGATGGCTACACCTTC
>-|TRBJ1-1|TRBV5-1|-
CASSRTDPNTEAFF
TGCGCCAGCAGCAGAACAGACCCGAACACTGAAGCTTTCTTT
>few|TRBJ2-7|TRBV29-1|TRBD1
CSVADRGKDEQYF
TGCAGCGTTGCGGACAGGGGGAAAGACGAGCAGTACTTC